The entry below describes one T cell receptor beta chain. Only one count was recorded for this clone. The specificity of this receptor is unknown. One base away there is no much larger clone; base qualities are not given. Relative to germline, V is 2 bases shorter and J is 2 bases shorter, with 9 bases between their ends. CDR1 and CDR2 are drawn from the germline V gene: ENHRY, SYGVKD. Its CDR3 holds 14 amino acids, cysteine through phenylalanine. This entry keeps only the CDR3 DNA: 42 bases, framed from base 1. This entry is derived from a study of shared clonotypes between healthy human individuals (dated by TCRdb to 2019 to 2021). For the wider study: The cohort included a few men and a couple of women between 18 and 49 years of age. To estimate repertoire size and how much clonotypes are shared between individuals, the study performed deep sequencing of blood TCR repertoires from a few healthy adults. To increase sequencing depth and limit assay-specific biases, different laboratories used diverse techniques to prepare libraries and sequence TCR repertoires. For each donor, three plates each were used for CD4 naive and CD4 memory, two plates were used for CD8 naive, and one plate was used for CD8 memory. Per donor, leukapheresis produced somewhere between about 0.94 and 9 billion PBMCs. What the authors observed across the whole study: About 5% of naive CD4, roughly 3.5% of naive CD8, roughly 2.4% of memory CD4, and less than 0.45% of memory CD8 clonotypes were shared across a few donors. Sampling was restricted to blood, and TCR repertoires in tissues likely differ from the TCR repertoires found in blood. Higher generation probabilities were observed for clonotypes shared by all four sorted-subset donors than for non-shared clonotypes. The genetic and exposure-history diversity represented was limited by the small number of donors. Larger estimated clonotype richness was generally found for naive subsets than for memory subsets. Even with the large sequencing depth, rarefaction of the sorted-subset datasets indicated that sequencing was incomplete. Pairwise subsampling led to the expectation that sequencing depth would affect the degree of clonotype sharing among donors.

CD8 naive samples were CD45RO-negative cells positively selected for CCR7, giving a CD45RA+CCR7+ population that excluded TemRA cells. The donors were healthy, HIV-negative adults who had no recently reported acute infections or vaccinations. All donors were Caucasian adults living in Nashville, Tennessee, USA. Blood was collected by leukapheresis, and PBMCs were isolated by Ficoll-Histopaque density gradient centrifugation and then cryopreserved in liquid nitrogen vapor phase. Analytical flow cytometry was used to check the purity and quantity of each magnetically sorted T cell population. Each sorted fraction had its genomic DNA isolated and then quantified by UV absorbance on a Nanodrop 2000c. Using the deep immunoSEQ assay, TCR CDR3 regions were amplified from genomic DNA by multiplex PCR. Extracted genomic DNA from each cell subset was distributed evenly across all wells of several immunoSEQ 96-well plates, and each plate was treated as a replicate. For sorted subsets, roughly 200 ng of genomic DNA, equivalent to some 30,000 T cell genomes, went into each replicate PCR. Purified libraries were measured with a Qubit 3.0 fluorometer, size-checked on a Bioanalyzer 2100, and measured again with the KAPA Library Quantification kit. A separate single-read 150-cycle Illumina NextSeq 550 flow cell was used to sequence each immunoSEQ 96-well plate. The authors' analysis ran thus. The immunoSEQ output contained only junctional sequences without quality scores, so filtering could not match that applied to full-length reads. To assign V/J genes and CDR3, sequences were annotated using PyIR, a Python wrapper for IgBLAST v1.9, with IMGT germline references. Any read was removed if the V/J assignment was weak (E-value above 1e-6), the CDR3 was missing, or the read contained stop codons, out-of-frame junctions, or ambiguous translated residues. V3J clonotypes were defined as sequences sharing the same inferred V gene, J gene, and CDR3 amino acid sequence. The percentage overlap between two repertoires was calculated by dividing the number of shared unique clonotypes by the size of the smaller repertoire. Three approaches were used to assess repertoire richness: RTK rarefaction, the Chao1 estimator, and Recon v2.1 estimates of unobserved clonotypes. Generation probabilities for all TCRbeta clonotypes obtained by the gDNA method from several donors were computed using OLGA. TCRdb re-hosts the immuneACCESS table, in-frame sequences only. Its copies lack some clones; in the studies checked, an unresolved V gene accounts for under half of them, and the cause for the rest is not known. That table furnishes V, J and clone size, whereas the DNA furnished D and trimming. For this sample the table gives about 870,000 clones, of which 85% to 95% were detected only once. The ten top clones hold 24% of the sample.

The sequenced material came from naive CD8+ T cells sorted from blood. Interpreted using the paper, the cell subset or site label stands for: CD45RA+CCR7+. The V and J genes are TRBV10-3 and TRBJ1-1; too little of a D gene remains to name it. The clonotype originates from a man younger than 45 in good health. The nucleotide sequence reads as follows: TGTGCCATCAGTGAGGTTGGAGGAAACACTGAAGCTTTCTTT. Translated, it gives CAISEVGGNTEAFF.